A selection of T cell receptor beta chains follows, all from one sample in a study of metastatic and nonmetastatic thyroid tumors. TCRdb re-called clones from the PCR reads using MiXCR. The data hold 25,000 to 35,000 clones, with about 16% observed a single time. The sample comprised blood. Every receptor here comes from a female donor with papillary thyroid cancer or a benign thyroid nodule (not recorded which). Some clones in this sample may be carry-over from other donors' samples. Each CDR3 is given with its conserved first and last residue. The order of the fields is J gene, D gene, V gene, clone size, CDR3 DNA, CDR3 protein. A D gene is named only where the DNA matches it firmly. Only some rows state a clone size, as once, few, many or a class for expanded clones.

TRBJ2-2	NA	TRBV10-1	NA	TGCGCCAGCAGTGACAGGGACACCGGGGAGCTGTTTTTT	CASSDRDTGELFF
TRBJ1-1	NA	TRBV5-1	NA	TGCGCCAGCAGCTTGGCGGGGGGTTACACTGAAGCTTTCTTT	CASSLAGGYTEAFF
TRBJ2-7	NA	TRBV5-4	NA	TGTGCCAGCAGCGTGTCCGGGGGACAGTCCTACGAGCAGTACTTC	CASSVSGGQSYEQYF
TRBJ1-6	NA	TRBV11-1	many	TGTGCCAGCAGCTGGAGGGGTTCACCCCTCCACTTT	CASSWRGSPLHF
TRBJ1-2	NA	TRBV30	many	TGTGCCTGGAGTCCGTATGGGTCGGAAGGCTACACCTTC	CAWSPYGSEGYTF
TRBJ2-3	NA	TRBV24-1	many	TGTGCCACCAGTGATAGGACGGGGTTCAGCACAGATACGCAGTATTTT	CATSDRTGFSTDTQYF
TRBJ2-7	NA	TRBV19	NA	TGTGCCAGTACCGTAAGTATAGAGGATCACGAGCAGTACTTC	CASTVSIEDHEQYF
TRBJ2-7	NA	TRBV7-6	many	TGTGCCAGCAGCTTAGCGGCTACGGGGAACGAGCAGTACTTC	CASSLAATGNEQYF
TRBJ2-1	NA	TRBV5-1	NA	TGCGCCAGCAGCTTGGCCTTAGGGCAGGGCAATGAGCAGTTCTTC	CASSLALGQGNEQFF
TRBJ2-1	NA	TRBV6-2/TRBV6-3	few	TGTGCCACCGAAGACGGAACGGGAGAATCCAATGAGCAGTTCTTC	CATEDGTGESNEQFF
TRBJ2-3	NA	TRBV20-1	many	TGCAGTGCTAGTATCGGGGTACGAATAGGGACAGATACGCAGTATTTT	CSASIGVRIGTDTQYF
TRBJ1-5	NA	TRBV7-9	many	TGTGCCAGCAGCTTTACCGACAGCGATCAGCCCCAGCATTTT	CASSFTDSDQPQHF
TRBJ1-2	TRBD1	TRBV28	medium-sized	TGTGCCCACGAGTCAGGAAGGGAAGTAGGGACAGGGGGCGGCTACACCTTC	CAHESGREVGTGGGYTF
TRBJ2-1	NA	TRBV28	few	TGTGCCAGCACCCCGTCGAGGGGGGGCTACAATGAGCAGTTCTTC	CASTPSRGGYNEQFF
TRBJ1-1	TRBD1	TRBV5-4	NA	TGTGCCAGCAGCTTTGACAGGGTGAACACTGAAGCTTTCTTT	CASSFDRVNTEAFF
TRBJ1-1	TRBD1	TRBV11-2	many	TGTGCCAGCAGCAACAGGGGGCTGAACACTGAAGCTTTCTTT	CASSNRGLNTEAFF
TRBJ1-5	NA	TRBV2	many	TGTGCCAGCAGTCTCTGGGGAGTTAGCAATCAGCCCCAGCATTTT	CASSLWGVSNQPQHF
TRBJ1-5	NA	TRBV24-1	many	TGTGCCACCAGTGACCCCGATCAGCCCCAGCATTTT	CATSDPDQPQHF
TRBJ2-6	TRBD1	TRBV5-1	many	TGCGCCAGCAGCTTGGAAGACAGGGGAGCCAACGTCCTGACTTTC	CASSLEDRGANVLTF
TRBJ1-1	TRBD1	TRBV11-2	NA	TGTGCCAGCAGCTTAGTTAGGGGGCAATGGACTGAAGCTTTCTTT	CASSLVRGQWTEAFF
TRBJ2-1	TRBD1	TRBV20-1	many	TGCAGTGCTCGTCCGGGACAGCGAATTCTACACCCTAATGAGCAGTTCTTC	CSARPGQRILHPNEQFF
TRBJ1-5	NA	TRBV28	NA	TGTGCCAGCTCCCCTTGGGGTGTTGACATGGACAATCAGCCCCAGCATTTT	CASSPWGVDMDNQPQHF
TRBJ2-1	TRBD1	TRBV6-1	few	TGTGCCAGCACCAGTTGGCAGGGGGATAATGAGCAGTTCTTC	CASTSWQGDNEQFF
TRBJ1-6	NA	TRBV2	few	TGTGCCAGCAGTGACCTGTTGGGGCCTCTCTCACCCCTCCACTTT	CASSDLLGPLSPLHF
TRBJ2-1	NA	TRBV6-2/TRBV6-3	many	TGTGCCAGCAGAGCAATTCAGGGGTTCACCTACAATGAGCAGTTCTTC	CASRAIQGFTYNEQFF
TRBJ2-3	NA	TRBV28	many	TGTGCCAGCAGTAGCATGGAGGGTCCAGGCACAGATACGCAGTATTTT	CASSSMEGPGTDTQYF
TRBJ2-7	TRBD2	TRBV5-1	NA	TGCGCCAGCAGCTTAGGGACTAGCAACGAGCAGTACTTC	CASSLGTSNEQYF
TRBJ1-4	NA	TRBV30	many	TGTGCCTCGCCGGCGAAGACTAATGAAAAACTGTTTTTT	CASPAKTNEKLFF
TRBJ1-2	TRBD1	TRBV6-1	many	TGTGCCGGCAGTCAGGGGGCTTGGGGTGGCTACACCTTC	CAGSQGAWGGYTF
TRBJ2-1	NA	TRBV18	many	TGTGCCAGCTCACCATCTAGGCAGGGGAATGAGCAGTTCTTC	CASSPSRQGNEQFF
TRBJ1-2	TRBD1	TRBV19	once	TGTGCCAGTAGTATGAATCCAGGGGGCCGTAACTATGGCTACACCTTC	CASSMNPGGRNYGYTF
TRBJ2-5	TRBD1	TRBV24-1	many	TGTGCCACCAGTGACCTAAACCGGGACAGGGGAAAAGAGACCCAGTACTTC	CATSDLNRDRGKETQYF
TRBJ1-5	NA	TRBV12-5	NA	TGTGCTAGTGGTTTTGCGAGAGATCAGCCCCAGCATTTT	CASGFARDQPQHF
TRBJ2-5	NA	TRBV29-1	many	TGCAGCGTCGGGGGCTGGGAGACCCAGTACTTC	CSVGGWETQYF
TRBJ2-2	TRBD1	TRBV12-3/TRBV12-4	NA	TGTGCCAGCAGTGGCTTACAGGGGTACGGCGGGGAGCTGTTTTTT	CASSGLQGYGGELFF
TRBJ2-1	NA	TRBV30	many	TGTGCCTGGAGGCCTAGCTTGGGTTGGAGGGCTCCCTACAATGAGCAGTTCTTC	CAWRPSLGWRAPYNEQFF
TRBJ2-1	NA	TRBV20-1	many	TGCAGTGCCTTTACTAGCAACACCTACAATGAGCAGTTCTTC	CSAFTSNTYNEQFF
TRBJ1-4	NA	TRBV7-9	few	TGTGCCAGCAGCTCAGGGAGGGAAAAACTGTTTTTT	CASSSGREKLFF
TRBJ2-1	TRBD2	TRBV27	few	TGTGCCAGCAAAAAATACGGGACTAGCCACAATGAGCAGTTCTTC	CASKKYGTSHNEQFF
TRBJ2-7	TRBD1	TRBV6-2/TRBV6-3	few	TGTGCCAGCAGTGGGCGACAGGGCCTACATCGGTTTCACGAGCAGTACTTC	CASSGRQGLHRFHEQYF
TRBJ2-1	NA	TRBV3-1	NA	TGTGCCAGCAGCCACCGGGGGACCTACAATGAGCAGTTCTTC	CASSHRGTYNEQFF
TRBJ2-1	TRBD2	TRBV27	few	TGTGCCAGCAGTTTATCTGGTTTACTAGCGGGGACCTACAATGAGCAGTTCTTC	CASSLSGLLAGTYNEQFF
TRBJ1-2	NA	TRBV6-1	few	TGTGCCAGCAGTTCCCTCGCGACTAATAACTATGGCTACACCTTC	CASSSLATNNYGYTF
TRBJ2-5	NA	TRBV4-1	NA	TGCGCCAGCAGCCAACCGTTCCTGAGAGAGACCCAGTACTTC	CASSQPFLRETQYF
TRBJ2-3	NA	TRBV5-1	NA	TGCGCCAGCAGCTTTAACACAGATACGCAGTATTTT	CASSFNTDTQYF
TRBJ1-1	NA	TRBV11-3	many	TGTGCCAGCAGCTTAGTCAGGGACACTGAAGCTTTCTTT	CASSLVRDTEAFF
TRBJ2-7	TRBD2	TRBV12-3/TRBV12-4	few	TGTGCCAGCAGGGGACTGACTAGCGGGAGGAGCGAGCAGTACTTC	CASRGLTSGRSEQYF
TRBJ2-7	TRBD2	TRBV5-1	NA	TGCGCCAGCAGCCCCGCGGCGGGGGGGCCTCGGGAGCAGTACTTC	CASSPAAGGPREQYF
TRBJ1-1	NA	TRBV6-1	medium-sized	TGTGCCAGCAGTAAATCGACAGTGAACACTGAAGCTTTCTTT	CASSKSTVNTEAFF
TRBJ1-4	NA	TRBV9	many	TGTGCCAGCAGCAGGAGGGGTGCAACTAATGAAAAACTGTTTTTT	CASSRRGATNEKLFF
TRBJ1-1	NA	TRBV4-1	many	TGCGCCAGCAGCCAAGAGGAGGACACTGAAGCTTTCTTT	CASSQEEDTEAFF
TRBJ2-7	NA	TRBV7-9	NA	TGTGCCAGCAGCTTAGTATGGGGGGGGCGCGGGGAGCAGTACTTC	CASSLVWGGRGEQYF
TRBJ2-3	TRBD2	TRBV12-3/TRBV12-4	NA	TGTGCCATCAGAGGACTAGCGGGTCCGCAGTGTTTT	CAIRGLAGPQCF